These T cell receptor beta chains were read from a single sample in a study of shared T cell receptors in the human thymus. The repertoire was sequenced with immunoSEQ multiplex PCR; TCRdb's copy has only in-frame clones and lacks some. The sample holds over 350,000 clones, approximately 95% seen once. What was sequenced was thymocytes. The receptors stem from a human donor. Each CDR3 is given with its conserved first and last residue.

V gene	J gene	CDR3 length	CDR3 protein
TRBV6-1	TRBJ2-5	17	CASSEGSRAGPGETQYF
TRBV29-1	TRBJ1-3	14	CSGQIRDSGNTIYF
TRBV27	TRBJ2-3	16	CASSLGLAGGLDTQYF
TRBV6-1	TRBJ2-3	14	CASSKRGIGDTQYF
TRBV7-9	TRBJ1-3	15	CASSLVGGPGNTIYF
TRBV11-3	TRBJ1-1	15	CASSLGGQMNTEAFF
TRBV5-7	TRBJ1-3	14	CASRDRGNGNTIYF
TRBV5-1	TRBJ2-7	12	CASKSGADEQYF
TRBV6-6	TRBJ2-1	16	CASSYSWREVYNEQFF
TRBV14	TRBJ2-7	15	CASSPTTGGDYEQYF
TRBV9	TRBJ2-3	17	CASSDKPLAPSTDTQYF
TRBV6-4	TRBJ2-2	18	CASSETPGAPLNTGELFF
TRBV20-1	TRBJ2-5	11	CSATNLIREYF
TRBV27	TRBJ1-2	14	CASSRGQGNYGYTF
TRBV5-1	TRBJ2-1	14	CASSSGPRRDEQFF